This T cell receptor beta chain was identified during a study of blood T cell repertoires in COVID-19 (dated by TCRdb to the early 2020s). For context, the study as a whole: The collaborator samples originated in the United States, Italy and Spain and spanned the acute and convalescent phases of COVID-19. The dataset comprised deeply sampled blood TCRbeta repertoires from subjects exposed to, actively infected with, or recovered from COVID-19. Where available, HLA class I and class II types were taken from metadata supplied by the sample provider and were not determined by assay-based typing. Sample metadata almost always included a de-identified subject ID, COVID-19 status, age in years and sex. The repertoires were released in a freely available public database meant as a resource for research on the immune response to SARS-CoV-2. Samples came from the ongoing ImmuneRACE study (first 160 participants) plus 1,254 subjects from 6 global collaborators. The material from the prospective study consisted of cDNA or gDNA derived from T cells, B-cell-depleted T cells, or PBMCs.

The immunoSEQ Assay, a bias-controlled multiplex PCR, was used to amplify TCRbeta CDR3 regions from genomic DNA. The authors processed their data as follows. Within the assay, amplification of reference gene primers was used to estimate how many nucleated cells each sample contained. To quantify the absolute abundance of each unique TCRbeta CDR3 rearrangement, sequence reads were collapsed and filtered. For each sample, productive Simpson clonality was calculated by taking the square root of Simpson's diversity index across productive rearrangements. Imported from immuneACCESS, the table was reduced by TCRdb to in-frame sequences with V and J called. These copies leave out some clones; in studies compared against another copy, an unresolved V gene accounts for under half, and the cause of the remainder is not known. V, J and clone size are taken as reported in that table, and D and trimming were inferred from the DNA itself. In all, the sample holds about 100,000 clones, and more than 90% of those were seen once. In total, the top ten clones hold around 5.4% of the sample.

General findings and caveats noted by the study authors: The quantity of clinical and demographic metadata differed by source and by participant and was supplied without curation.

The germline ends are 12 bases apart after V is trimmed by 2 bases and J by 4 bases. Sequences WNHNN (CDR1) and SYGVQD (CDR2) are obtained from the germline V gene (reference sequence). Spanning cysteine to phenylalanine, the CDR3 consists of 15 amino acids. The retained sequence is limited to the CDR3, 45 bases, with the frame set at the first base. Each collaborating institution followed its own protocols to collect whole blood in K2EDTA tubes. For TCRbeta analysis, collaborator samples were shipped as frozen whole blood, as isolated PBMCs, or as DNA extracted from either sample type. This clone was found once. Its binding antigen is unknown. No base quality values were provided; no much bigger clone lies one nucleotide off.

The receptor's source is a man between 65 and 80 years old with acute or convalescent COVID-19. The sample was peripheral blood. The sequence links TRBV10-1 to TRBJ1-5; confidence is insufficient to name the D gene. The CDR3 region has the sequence CASSEQQVSNQPQHF. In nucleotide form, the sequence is TGCGCCAGCAGTGAGCAGCAGGTTAGTAATCAGCCCCAGCATTTT.